This entry describes one T cell receptor (beta chain). Authors' processing steps: Quantification of nucleated cells was approximated via reference gene primer amplification. This table comes from immunoSEQ multiplex PCR, and its TCRdb copy is limited to in-frame clones, with some not included. V and J calls and clone size are given by that table; D and trimming were obtained from the DNA. Among approximately 350,000 clones listed, around 90% were seen once. The Seattle patients joined while their infection was active and were tracked longitudinally afterward. The CDR3 loop spans 14 amino acids. The J segment lost 8 bases and the V segment lost 2 bases, leaving 7 bases of the junction unmatched. The germline CDR1 and CDR2 sequences are SEHNR and FQNEAQ (reference sequence). These data originate in a study of blood T cell repertoires in COVID-19. Study-level information: COVID-19 samples, acute and convalescent, were from the United States, Italy and Spain. Sources were T cells, B-cell-depleted T cells, or PBMCs; the material itself was cDNA or gDNA.

The sequencing input was peripheral blood. V usage is TRBV7-9 and J usage is TRBJ1-2; TRBD1 agrees at 8 bases. The receptor's source is a woman aged 25 to 39 with COVID-19, enrolled during active disease. For the CDR3, the DNA is TGTGCCAGCAGCTTATCGGACAGGGCCGGCGGCTACACCTTC. Translated: CASSLSDRAGGYTF.